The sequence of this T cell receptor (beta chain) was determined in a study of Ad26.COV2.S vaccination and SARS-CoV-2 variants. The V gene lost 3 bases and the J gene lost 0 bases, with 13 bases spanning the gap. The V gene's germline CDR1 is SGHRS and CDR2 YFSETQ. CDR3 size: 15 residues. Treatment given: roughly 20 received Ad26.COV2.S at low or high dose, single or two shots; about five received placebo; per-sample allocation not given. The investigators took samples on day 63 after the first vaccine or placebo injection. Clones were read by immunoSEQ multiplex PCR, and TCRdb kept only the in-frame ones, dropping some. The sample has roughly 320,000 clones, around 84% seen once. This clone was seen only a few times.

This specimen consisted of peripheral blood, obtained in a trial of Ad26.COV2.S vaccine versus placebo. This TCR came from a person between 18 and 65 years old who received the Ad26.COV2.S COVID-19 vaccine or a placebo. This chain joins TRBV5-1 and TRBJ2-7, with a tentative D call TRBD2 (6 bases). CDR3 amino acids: CASSWGEASSYEQYF. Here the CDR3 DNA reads TGCGCCAGCAGCTGGGGGGAAGCTAGCTCCTACGAGCAGTACTTC.